The next 22 T cell receptor beta chains were all read from a single sample in a study of shared clonotypes between healthy human individuals. Naivety among CD8 cells was defined by CD45RO negativity and positive CCR7 selection, thereby excluding terminally differentiated effector memory CD45RA+ cells. The repertoire was sequenced with immunoSEQ multiplex PCR; TCRdb's copy has only in-frame clones and lacks some. Among 450,000 to 700,000 clones, roughly 95% were seen once, and the ten largest hold 0.095% to 0.12%. The sequencing input was naive CD8+ T cells sorted from blood. Source of these receptors: a woman aged 25-40 years in good health.

The chain joins TRBV2 to TRBJ2-1; 12 nucleotides agree with TRBD2. The ends lost 3 bases at V and 7 bases at J; junction bases unmatched: 4. This CDR3 is built from 15 residues. The germline V gene has CDR1 SNHLY and CDR2 FYNNEI. The CDR3 loop reads CASSDPGLAGNEQFF. The DNA for the CDR3 is TGTGCCAGCAGTGACCCCGGACTAGCGGGGAATGAGCAGTTCTTC. Full variable domain (outside the CDR3, taken from reference TRBV2 and TRBJ2-1): EPEVTQTPSHQVTQMGQEVILRCVPISNHLYFYWYRQILGQKVEFLVSFYNNEISEKSEIFDDQFSVERPDGSNFTLKIRSTKLEDSAMYFCASSDPGLAGNEQFFGPGTRLTVL.

This clone was observed once. The chain uses TRBV7-2 and TRBJ2-1, with TRBD2 identical over 13 bases. There are 15 residues in the CDR3. Germline lookup yields CDR1 SGHTA and CDR2 FQGNSA. V was pared by 5 bases and J by 9 bases, with 7 bases of the junction left unmatched. The CDR3 spells CASSRGTSGKREQFF. CDR3 sequence (DNA): TGTGCCAGCAGCCGCGGGACTAGCGGGAAACGTGAGCAGTTCTTC.

The chain joins TRBV19 to TRBJ2-7, with D possibly matching TRBD2 (6 bases). Germline-derived CDR1 and CDR2 are LNHDA and SQIVND (reference sequence). The V end was cut by 5 bases, the J end by 0 bases, with 8 bases between. The CDR3 is 13 residues long. CDR3 residues: CASSAGTSYEQYF. Written as DNA, the CDR3 is TGTGCCAGTAGTGCGGGGACCTCCTACGAGCAGTACTTC.

This clone was counted a single time. The chain uses TRBV11-2 and TRBJ2-1, with 7 bases identical to TRBD1. Germline CDR1 is SGHAT and CDR2 is FQNNGV. Trimming took 7 bases from V and 5 from J; bases not matched to a gene: 8. The CDR3 is 14 amino acids. The CDR3: CASNDQGQNNEQFF. As DNA, the CDR3 is TGTGCCAGCAACGACCAGGGACAGAACAATGAGCAGTTCTTC.

The chain is built from TRBV5-6 and TRBJ2-4; no clear D gene. There are 14 residues in the CDR3. Germline values: CDR1 SGHDT, CDR2 YYEEEE. V was trimmed by 1 base and J by 2 bases, leaving 7 bases between them. CDR3 nucleotide sequence: TGTGCCAGCAGCTTGATAGGCCCCAAAAACATTCAGTACTTC. This translates into CASSLIGPKNIQYF.

The CDR3 region has the DNA TGTGCCAGCAGCCCGACAGGATTTTATGGCTACACCTTC. This translates into CASSPTGFYGYTF. The chain recombines TRBV27 with TRBJ1-2; TRBD1 is a possible D gene (6 bases). The CDR3 is 13 amino acids. V was cut by 6 bases and J by 5 bases, with 13 bases left in between. CDR1 MNHEY and CDR2 SMNVEV come from the germline V gene (reference sequence).

A remark on this clone: Mismatch with germline at one junction end may stem from a read error. The chain joins TRBV19 to TRBJ1-2; 10 bases align to TRBD1. The CDR3 totals 15 residues. In germline, CDR1 is LNHDA, CDR2 SQIVND (reference sequence). The CDR3 loop reads CASSPGTGVVYRYTF. CDR3 in DNA: TGTGCCAGTAGTCCCGGGACAGGGGTTGTCTATCGCTACACCTTC.

The rearrangement links TRBV28 to TRBJ1-1, with D perhaps TRBD1 (5 bases). This CDR3 has 15 amino acids. V dropped 6 bases and J dropped 5 bases, with 19 bases sitting between them. Per germline, CDR1 MDHEN and CDR2 SYDVKM. CDR3 sequence: CASSWVPGGSTEAFF. CDR3 sequence (DNA): TGTGCCAGCAGCTGGGTCCCCGGGGGGAGTACTGAAGCTTTCTTT.

The chain uses TRBV21-1 and TRBJ2-2; no DNA check was done on the table's D call, TRBD1. TRBV21-1 is reported as a pseudogene. The CDR3 covers 14 residues. The CDR3 is CASSKACRAGELFF. DNA of the CDR3: TGTGCCAGCAGCAAAGCCTGCAGGGCTGGGGAGCTGTTTTTT.

J is TRBJ1-1 and V is TRBV19; D is possibly TRBD1 (5 bases). The germline V gene has CDR1 LNHDA and CDR2 SQIVND (reference sequence). The CDR3 loop spans 15 amino acids. With 3 bases removed from V and 3 bases from J, the gap between germline ends came to 14 bases. CDR3 sequence (DNA): TGTGCCAGTAGTATTCTGGCAGGGTCGGACACTGAAGCTTTCTTT. Translation gives CASSILAGSDTEAFF.

Comments on this clone: The same CDR3 is also encoded by other DNA sequences in this sample. The V call is TRBV28, the J call TRBJ1-1; D is uncertain. This CDR3 comprises 12 residues. CDR1 is MDHEN and CDR2 is SYDVKM in the germline V gene. Between the trimmed V and J ends, which lost 3 bases and 5 bases, there was a span of 7 bases. This CDR3 is CASSFRGTEAFF. As DNA, the CDR3 is TGTGCCAGCAGTTTCCGAGGAACTGAAGCTTTCTTT.

The chain combines TRBV9 with TRBJ2-1; TRBD2 matches 9 bases. V lost 4 bases to trimming and J lost 7 bases; unmatched junction nucleotides: 6. Germline V lookup: CDR1 SGDLS, CDR2 YYNGEE. CDR3 length: 14 residues. The CDR3 sequence: CASSPPGLANEQFF. CDR3 DNA sequence: TGTGCCAGCAGCCCTCCGGGACTAGCAAATGAGCAGTTCTTC.

V and J are TRBV6-1 and TRBJ2-1, with 12 bases identical to TRBD1. Germline values: CDR1 MNHNS, CDR2 SASEGT. Germline trimming cut 2 bases from V and 7 bases from J; bases unmatched to any gene: 3. The CDR3 has 15 amino acids. CDR3: CASSEPGQGANEQFF. For the CDR3, the DNA is TGTGCCAGCAGTGAACCGGGACAGGGGGCGAATGAGCAGTTCTTC.

The CDR3 DNA is TGTGCCAGCAGCTCGAACCCCCGGGGAGAGACCCAGTACTTC. Its translation is CASSSNPRGETQYF. The chain uses TRBV5-6 and TRBJ2-5; maybe TRBD2 (5 bases). CDR3 length: 14 amino acids. Per germline, CDR1 SGHDT and CDR2 YYEEEE. V lost 3 bases and J 4 bases, leaving 13 bases between the germline ends.

The chain couples TRBV10-2 to TRBJ2-5; either TRBD1 or TRBD2 may fit D (5 bases each). Per germline, CDR1 WSHSY and CDR2 SAAADI. This CDR3 comprises 14 residues. With 7 bases removed from V and 5 bases from J, the gap between germline ends came to 17 bases. The CDR3 DNA is TGCGCCAGCACCTCTGTGGGGGTTGACGAGACCCAGTACTTC. Amino acids: CASTSVGVDETQYF.

The chain carries TRBV13 and TRBJ2-7; 8 nucleotides agree with TRBD2. This CDR3 has 16 amino acids. Germline V gene sequence: CDR1 PRHDT, CDR2 FYEKMQ (reference sequence). J was trimmed by 3 bases and V by 5 bases; bases with no gene match: 12. Here the CDR3 DNA reads TGTGCCAGCAGCCCAGTAGCGGGGTTGATTCTCTACGAGCAGTACTTC. Translating it yields CASSPVAGLILYEQYF.

V usage is TRBV10-3 and J usage is TRBJ2-1, with 9 nucleotides matching TRBD2. The CDR3 is 15 amino acids. Per the germline V gene, CDR1 is ENHRY and CDR2 is SYGVKD. After removal of 3 bases from V and 7 bases from J, the junction contained 7 bases not matched to a gene. The CDR3 loop is CAISDVAGAFNEQFF. For the CDR3, the DNA is TGTGCCATCAGTGACGTAGCGGGAGCGTTTAATGAGCAGTTCTTC.

This clone was recorded once. V gene TRBV30 combines with J gene TRBJ2-7, with D maybe TRBD1 (6 bases). The CDR3 runs 13 residues. Per germline, CDR1 GTSNPN and CDR2 SVGIG (reference sequence). V dropped 5 bases and J dropped 2 bases, with 13 bases sitting between them. DNA for the CDR3: TGTGCCTGGGCTGGGACACTCACCTACGAGCAGTACTTC. Translation gives CAWAGTLTYEQYF.

The chain carries TRBV6-1 and TRBJ2-7; 9 bases are a match to TRBD2. The germline gives CDR1 MNHNS, CDR2 SASEGT. This CDR3 contains 15 residues. J lost 3 bases, V lost 5 bases, and 8 bases had no gene match. The CDR3 nucleotides are TGTGCCAGCAGTCCCTTACTAGCGGGCGTCTACGAGCAGTACTTC. Amino acid sequence: CASSPLLAGVYEQYF.

This rearrangement joins TRBV27 to TRBJ2-1; D remains ambiguous. The germline gives CDR1 MNHEY, CDR2 SMNVEV (reference sequence). Trimming cost V 1 base and J 9 bases, with 10 bases left between them. This CDR3 region has 13 residues. This CDR3 is CASSLYGVGEQFF. CDR3 DNA sequence: TGTGCCAGCAGTTTATATGGGGTGGGTGAGCAGTTCTTC.

The rearrangement joins TRBV29-1 to TRBJ2-2; D ambiguous. The CDR3 spans 15 residues. Germline V gives CDR1 SQVTM, CDR2 ANQGSEA. V was clipped by 0 bases and J by 0 bases, with 8 bases between them. This chain's CDR3 is CSVEDPETNTGELFF. The CDR3 DNA reads as TGCAGCGTTGAAGATCCAGAAACGAACACCGGGGAGCTGTTTTTT.

The rearrangement uses TRBV6-5 and TRBJ2-5; 7 bases fit TRBD2. V lost 2 bases and J lost 4; bases outside the gene matches: 4. CDR3 length: 14 amino acids. Germline CDR1 is MNHEY and CDR2 is SVGAGI. In DNA form, the CDR3 reads TGTGCCAGCAGTTACATCACGGGAGGAGAGACCCAGTACTTC. Translating it yields CASSYITGGETQYF.